Presented here are 10 T cell receptor beta chains from one specimen sequenced in a study of T cell responses to AZD1222 COVID-19 vaccine. Clones were sequenced by immunoSEQ multiplex PCR, and TCRdb holds only the in-frame ones, with some missing. Altogether roughly 200,000 clones are present, about 89% being singletons, with the ten largest covering approximately 1.7%. The sample was peripheral blood, taken 28 days after the second AZD1222 dose. Source of these receptors: an adult who received the AZD1222 COVID-19 vaccine.

This sequence joins TRBV4-2 and TRBJ2-2; 9 positions match TRBD1. The V and J ends lost 3 bases and 5 bases, in that order; junction bases with no gene match: 10. This CDR3 has 17 residues. CDR1 and CDR2 from the germline V gene are LGHNA and YNFKEQ. For the CDR3, the DNA is TGTGCCAGCAGCCAGACACAGGGGGCTGATTTAACCGGGGAGCTGTTTTTT. Translated, it gives CASSQTQGADLTGELFF.

V usage is TRBV19 and J usage is TRBJ2-7; 10 bases are shared with TRBD1. There are 15 residues in the CDR3. Per the germline V gene, CDR1 is LNHDA and CDR2 is SQIVND (reference sequence). Germline trimming cut 6 bases from V and 6 bases from J; bases unmatched to any gene: 11. The chain's CDR3 is CASSYGGTGEREQYF. In DNA, the CDR3 is TGTGCCAGTAGCTACGGCGGGACAGGGGAACGCGAGCAGTACTTC. The whole variable domain, remainder taken from reference TRBV19 and TRBJ2-7, is DGGITQSPKYLFRKEGQNVTLSCEQNLNHDAMYWYRQDPGQGLRLIYYSQIVNDFQKGDIAEGYSVSREKKESFPLTVTSAQKNPTAFYLCASSYGGTGEREQYFGPGTRLTVT.

This clone was recorded only once. The chain carries TRBV7-3 and TRBJ1-1; D is perhaps TRBD1 (6 bases). The germline V gene encodes CDR1 SGHTA and CDR2 FQGTGA. Trimming took 5 bases from V and 1 from J, leaving 8 bases between them. CDR3 length: 13 amino acids. For the CDR3, the DNA is TGTGCCAGCAGCCTGACAGGGAACACTGAAGCTTTCTTT. This sequence encodes CASSLTGNTEAFF.

The V gene is TRBV9, the J gene TRBJ2-6; possible D gene TRBD1, 6 bases. CDR3 length equals 16 residues. V was shortened by 0 bases and J by 2 bases, with 9 bases between the two germline ends. CDR1 and CDR2 from the germline V gene are SGDLS and YYNGEE. The DNA for the CDR3 is TGTGCCAGCAGCGTAGCTACAGGGCCTGGGGCCAACGTCCTGACTTTC. It yields the protein CASSVATGPGANVLTF.

V usage is TRBV19 and J usage is TRBJ2-2; 10 bases line up with TRBD2. Per the germline V gene, CDR1 is LNHDA and CDR2 is SQIVND (reference sequence). V was clipped by 0 bases and J by 5 bases; unmatched bases: 9. This CDR3 comprises 18 residues. The CDR3 is CASSIDRSGRRGTGELFF. The CDR3 DNA follows: TGTGCCAGTAGTATAGATCGTAGCGGGAGGAGAGGGACCGGGGAGCTGTTTTTT.

A single count supports this clone. The chain uses TRBV7-8 and TRBJ2-5; no definite D call. Germline CDR1 SGHVS, CDR2 FQNEAQ. The CDR3 is made up of 14 amino acids. The V end was cut by 5 bases, the J end by 2 bases, with 12 bases between. The CDR3 DNA is TGTGCCAGCAGCCTGAGCGAATGGCAAGAGACCCAGTACTTC. Amino acid sequence: CASSLSEWQETQYF.

The gene calls are TRBV6-2 or TRBV6-3 and TRBJ2-7, with D hard to call. CDR1 MNHEY and CDR2 SVGEGT come from the germline V gene. The V end lost 7 bases, the J end lost 5 bases, and 15 bases lay between the germline ends. The CDR3 consists of 13 residues. The DNA for the CDR3 is TGTGCCAGCACCCCTAGTGTTTCCCACGAGCAGTACTTC. Its protein is CASTPSVSHEQYF.

The CDR3 region is CASSQGRGTGRGEQYF. CDR3 in DNA: TGTGCCAGCAGCCAAGGACGGGGGACCGGGAGGGGTGAGCAGTACTTC. The chain couples TRBV3-1 (or the pseudogene TRBV3-2) to TRBJ2-7, with 8 bases fitting TRBD2. Germline CDR1 LGHDT, CDR2 YNNKEL (reference sequence). CDR3 length equals 16 residues. The V segment lost 1 base and the J segment 7 bases; nucleotides outside the gene matches: 12.

In DNA, the CDR3 is TGCAGCGTTGGGGACACCTCCTATGGCTACACCTTC. Protein product: CSVGDTSYGYTF. The chain couples TRBV29-1 to TRBJ1-2, with D maybe TRBD1 (6 bases). CDR3 length: 12 amino acids. V was cut by 4 bases and J by 4 bases, with 10 bases left in between. CDR1 is SQVTM, CDR2 ANQGSEA, per germline. The whole variable domain, filled in from reference TRBV29-1 and TRBJ1-2, reads SAVISQKPSRDICQRGTSLTIQCQVDSQVTMMFWYRQQPGQSLTLIATANQGSEATYESGFVIDKFPISRPNLTFSTLTVSNMSPEDSSIYLCSVGDTSYGYTFGSGTRLTVV.

V is TRBV30 and J is TRBJ1-5, with 8 bases that match TRBD1. V trimming: 3 bases; J trimming: 3 bases; junction bases outside the gene matches: 13. The CDR3 contains 17 residues. The germline V gene encodes CDR1 GTSNPN and CDR2 SVGIG (reference sequence). CDR3 in DNA: TGTGCCTGGAGCAAAACAGGGGGGGGGAACTTCAATCAGCCCCAGCATTTT. Translated: CAWSKTGGGNFNQPQHF.